A single sample gave rise to the 25 T cell receptor beta chains below, sequenced in a study of shared clonotypes between healthy human individuals (dated by TCRdb to the early 2020s). The method behind the library was the immunoSEQ multiplex PCR assay. TCRdb provides this immuneACCESS table in a form limited to in-frame rearrangements. Some clones are lacking; in checked studies, under half of them reflect an unresolved V gene, and why the rest are absent is not known. The sample includes millions of clones, with around nine tenths observed a single time. The leading ten clones occupy over 0.12% of the sample. Sequencing input: naive CD4+ T cells sorted from blood. The cell subset or site label for this specimen denotes: CD45RA+ positively selected. All receptors come from a man younger than 35 in good health.

The chain couples TRBV2 to TRBJ1-1, with D perhaps matching TRBD1 (6 bases). Trimming removed 7 bases at V and 1 base at J, with 19 bases between. There are 16 residues in the CDR3. Germline lookup yields CDR1 SNHLY and CDR2 FYNNEI. The CDR3 loop is CASTTDRGVTNTEAFF. CDR3 nucleotide sequence: TGTGCCAGCACCACCGATAGGGGGGTTACGAACACTGAAGCTTTCTTT.

The V and J genes are TRBV11-2 and TRBJ1-2; 9 positions match TRBD1. With V trimmed by 5 bases and J by 5 bases, 6 bases remained unmatched. The CDR3 has 14 residues. Germline V gene sequence: CDR1 SGHAT, CDR2 FQNNGV. The CDR3 is CASSGRDRVYGYTF. Written as DNA, the CDR3 is TGTGCCAGCAGCGGCCGGGACAGGGTTTATGGCTACACCTTC.

This rearrangement joins TRBV5-5 to TRBJ1-2; D possibly corresponds to TRBD1 (5 bases). V lost 3 bases and J lost 2, with 14 bases in between. Germline values: CDR1 SGHKS, CDR2 YYEKEE (reference sequence). CDR3 length equals 15 residues. The CDR3 spells CASSSRQNENYGYTF. As DNA, the CDR3 is TGTGCCAGCAGCTCACGACAGAATGAGAACTATGGCTACACCTTC. The whole variable domain, remainder taken from reference TRBV5-5 and TRBJ1-2, is DAGVTQSPTHLIKTRGQQVTLRCSPISGHKSVSWYQQVLGQGPQFIFQYYEKEERGRGNFPDRFSARQFPNYSSELNVNALLLGDSALYLCASSSRQNENYGYTFGSGTRLTVV.

J is TRBJ1-5 and V is TRBV28; a weak D match, TRBD1 (6 bases). Germline CDR1 MDHEN, CDR2 SYDVKM. The V gene lost 8 bases and the J gene lost 3 bases, with 14 bases spanning the gap. The CDR3 has 14 amino acids. For the CDR3, the DNA is TGTGCCAGCGGGAGCACAGGGCTCAATCAGCCCCAGCATTTT. The encoded protein is CASGSTGLNQPQHF.

This rearrangement joins TRBV11-2 to TRBJ2-6; 12 bases map to TRBD1. After removal of 6 bases from V and 2 bases from J, the junction contained 8 bases not matched to a gene. This CDR3 is 18 amino acids long. The germline CDR1 and CDR2 sequences are SGHAT and FQNNGV. Here the CDR3 DNA reads TGTGCCAGCAGACGACCGGGACAGGGGGCCACTGGGGCCAACGTCCTGACTTTC. It encodes CASRRPGQGATGANVLTF.

The J gene is TRBJ2-2, the V gene TRBV5-1; D is ambiguous. CDR3 length equals 15 residues. In germline, CDR1 is SGHRS, CDR2 YFSETQ. V gave up 4 bases and J gave up 2 bases, with 12 bases separating them. The CDR3 nucleotides are TGCGCCAGCAGCCCCCCGGTTACTAACACCGGGGAGCTGTTTTTT. Encoded protein: CASSPPVTNTGELFF.

The chain uses TRBV6-6 and TRBJ1-2; 9 nucleotides agree with TRBD1. Germline V lookup: CDR1 MNHNY, CDR2 SVGAGI (reference sequence). The CDR3 runs to 16 residues. With 6 bases clipped from V and 8 bases from J, the junction kept 16 bases outside the gene matches. CDR3 loop: CASRETGTGFSEGYTF. The DNA of the CDR3 is TGTGCCAGCAGAGAGACCGGGACAGGGTTTTCTGAGGGCTACACCTTC.

This clone came up once. The V gene is TRBV5-1, the J gene TRBJ2-5, with TRBD1 matching over 7 bases. J was trimmed by 5 bases and V by 4 bases; bases with no gene match: 8. The V gene's germline CDR1 is SGHRS and CDR2 YFSETQ. The CDR3 is 14 residues long. The CDR3: CASSPGTAEETQYF. The CDR3 nucleotides read TGCGCCAGCAGCCCCGGGACAGCGGAGGAGACCCAGTACTTC.

V is TRBV7-2 and J is TRBJ2-1; 7 positions match TRBD1. This CDR3 is 16 amino acids long. Germline CDR1 SGHTA, CDR2 FQGNSA. Trimming took 5 bases from V and 4 from J; bases not matched to a gene: 11. The chain's CDR3 is CASSLVLGGSYNEQFF. In DNA form, the CDR3 reads TGTGCCAGCAGCCTGGTCTTAGGGGGCTCTTACAATGAGCAGTTCTTC. Drawing the rest from reference TRBV7-2 and TRBJ2-1, the complete variable domain is GAGVSQSPSNKVTEKGKDVELRCDPISGHTALYWYRQSLGQGLEFLIYFQGNSAPDKSGLPSDRFSAERTGGSVSTLTIQRTQQEDSAVYLCASSLVLGGSYNEQFFGPGTRLTVL.

This rearrangement joins TRBV7-9 to TRBJ2-7, with 9 bases matching TRBD1. Germline-derived CDR1 and CDR2 are SEHNR and FQNEAQ (reference sequence). The CDR3 is made up of 15 amino acids. The junction had 9 bases not matched to a gene; V was cut back by 4 bases and J by 5 bases. The CDR3 loop reads CASSWTQGAGDEQYF. In DNA, the CDR3 is TGTGCCAGCAGCTGGACACAGGGGGCTGGGGACGAGCAGTACTTC.

V and J are TRBV5-5 and TRBJ1-1, with 8 bases lining up with TRBD1. CDR3 length equals 17 residues. V gave up 1 base and J gave up 0 bases; unmatched junction bases: 8. CDR1 is SGHKS and CDR2 is YYEKEE in the germline V gene (reference sequence). DNA of the CDR3: TGTGCCAGCAGCTTGAACCCTCCGACAGGGGTGAACACTGAAGCTTTCTTT. As protein: CASSLNPPTGVNTEAFF.

This clone turned up a few times. The chain links TRBV10-1 to TRBJ2-2, with TRBD1 as a possible D gene (5 bases). CDR1 and CDR2 from the germline V gene are WNHNN and SYGVQD (reference sequence). The CDR3 loop spans 13 amino acids. The ends were cut back, 4 bases at V and 4 bases at J, with 7 bases in the middle. CDR3 sequence: CASSVRGTGELFF. The CDR3 region has the DNA TGCGCCAGCAGTGTAAGGGGCACCGGGGAGCTGTTTTTT.

This chain connects TRBV25-1 to TRBJ1-1; no reliable D call. Germline CDR1 MGHDK, CDR2 SYGVNS. This CDR3 has 11 amino acids. Trimming removed 10 bases from V and 1 base from J, with 7 bases in between. The CDR3 here is CATHGNTEAFF. As DNA, the CDR3 is TGTGCCACACACGGGAACACTGAAGCTTTCTTT.

In this sample, this clone turned up a few times. Different DNA sequences within this sample yield the same CDR3. V gene TRBV19 combines with J gene TRBJ1-5; D is ambiguous. Trimming took off 3 bases at V and 6 bases at J, with 6 bases between the two ends. The CDR3 has 12 residues. The germline V gene has CDR1 LNHDA and CDR2 SQIVND (reference sequence). The chain's CDR3 is CASSIPPQPQHF. CDR3 DNA sequence: TGTGCCAGTAGTATCCCCCCTCAGCCCCAGCATTTT.

This chain links TRBV2 with TRBJ2-1; 7 bases align to TRBD1. The CDR3 is 13 residues long. With V trimmed by 7 bases and J by 8 bases, 8 bases remained unmatched. The germline CDR1 and CDR2 sequences are SNHLY and FYNNEI. CDR3 DNA sequence: TGTGCCAGCAAGGGGGCCCTAGTAGATGAGCAGTTCTTC. Protein product: CASKGALVDEQFF.

V usage is TRBV27 and J usage is TRBJ2-7; D unclear. The CDR3 length is 14 residues. Germline V gene sequence: CDR1 MNHEY, CDR2 SMNVEV (reference sequence). The V end lost 7 bases, the J end lost 0 bases, and 13 bases lay between the germline ends. The CDR3: CASKRHSSSYEQYF. The CDR3 region has the DNA TGTGCCAGCAAACGGCATTCAAGCTCCTACGAGCAGTACTTC.

This clone was recorded once. This sequence joins TRBV28 and TRBJ1-6, with D possibly being TRBD1 (5 bases). The germline V gene has CDR1 MDHEN and CDR2 SYDVKM. CDR3 length: 13 residues. Trimming removed 10 bases at V and 4 bases at J, with 11 bases between. The CDR3 loop is CATHGTYNSPLHF. The DNA of the CDR3 is TGTGCCACCCACGGGACGTATAATTCACCCCTCCACTTT.

The chain uses TRBV19 and TRBJ2-6; 10 positions agree with TRBD1. The CDR3 is 16 residues long. CDR1 LNHDA and CDR2 SQIVND come from the germline V gene (reference sequence). The V segment lost 7 bases and the J segment 0 bases; nucleotides outside the gene matches: 3. The CDR3 DNA sequence: TGTGCCAGTACCGGGACAGGGGCCTCTGGGGCCAACGTCCTGACTTTC. It yields the protein CASTGTGASGANVLTF.

This chain links TRBV5-6 with TRBJ1-5; 8 nucleotides match TRBD1. The CDR3 consists of 16 residues. With V trimmed by 3 bases and J by 1 base, 6 bases remained unmatched. From germline, CDR1 is SGHDT and CDR2 YYEEEE. CDR3 loop: CASSSQGARSNQPQHF. In DNA form, the CDR3 reads TGTGCCAGCAGCTCTCAGGGGGCGCGAAGCAATCAGCCCCAGCATTTT.

Of note for this clone: Other DNA sequences in the same sample also yield this CDR3. The chain links TRBV6-5 to TRBJ1-2; D gene uncertain. The CDR3 sequence is 13 residues long. The V gene's germline CDR1 is MNHEY and CDR2 SVGAGI. The V end lost 8 bases, the J end lost 1 base, and 11 bases lay between the germline ends. This chain's CDR3 is CASRRTVNYGYTF. CDR3 in DNA: TGTGCCAGCCGACGGACTGTTAACTATGGCTACACCTTC.

This clone was recorded a few times. V and J are TRBV30 and TRBJ1-1; D is unresolved. The CDR3 has 13 residues. Deletions cut 5 bases from V and 2 bases from J, with 12 bases between. The germline V gene has CDR1 GTSNPN and CDR2 SVGIG (reference sequence). CDR3 sequence reads: CAWGRFGNTEAFF. The CDR3 DNA reads TGTGCCTGGGGGAGATTCGGAAACACTGAAGCTTTCTTT.

This chain joins TRBV30 and TRBJ1-6; D may be TRBD1 (5 bases). Germline assignment: CDR1 GTSNPN and CDR2 SVGIG (reference sequence). This CDR3 is 15 amino acids long. Trimming took 3 bases from V and 7 from J, leaving 16 bases between them. DNA of the CDR3: TGTGCCTGGAGGGGCCCGGGACGGACCAATTCACCCCTCCACTTT. Its protein product is CAWRGPGRTNSPLHF. Full variable domain (missing parts from reference TRBV30 and TRBJ1-6): SQTIHQWPATLVQPVGSPLSLECTVEGTSNPNLYWYRQAAGRGLQLLFYSVGIGQISSEVPQNLSASRPQDRQFILSSKKLLLSDSGFYLCAWRGPGRTNSPLHFGNGTRLTVT.

The gene calls are TRBV6-6 and TRBJ1-1; possible D gene TRBD1, 6 bases. Trimming shortened V by 5 bases and J by 3 bases, and 16 bases separated the two germline ends. This CDR3 contains 15 residues. Germline CDR1 and CDR2: MNHNY and SVGAGI (reference sequence). The CDR3 loop is CASSPPGQIYTEAFF. Written as DNA, the CDR3 is TGTGCCAGCAGTCCCCCCGGACAGATTTACACTGAAGCTTTCTTT.

About this clone: This specimen includes other DNA sequences encoding the same CDR3. This chain connects TRBV30 to TRBJ1-5; D is unresolved. Germline lookup yields CDR1 GTSNPN and CDR2 SVGIG (reference sequence). The CDR3 extends over 14 amino acids. Deletions cut 0 bases from V and 0 bases from J, with 6 bases between. The CDR3 region is CAWSVIDSNQPQHF. The CDR3 nucleotides are TGTGCCTGGAGTGTGATCGATAGCAATCAGCCCCAGCATTTT.

The chain links TRBV20-1 to TRBJ1-1; D gene uncertain. Trimming stripped 0 bases from V and 13 bases from J, with 12 bases between. Germline-derived CDR1 and CDR2 are DFQATT and SNEGSKA (reference sequence). The CDR3 has 11 amino acids. CDR3 in DNA: TGCAGTGCTAGAGAACTCCCTAAAGGTTTCTTT. Translated: CSARELPKGFF.